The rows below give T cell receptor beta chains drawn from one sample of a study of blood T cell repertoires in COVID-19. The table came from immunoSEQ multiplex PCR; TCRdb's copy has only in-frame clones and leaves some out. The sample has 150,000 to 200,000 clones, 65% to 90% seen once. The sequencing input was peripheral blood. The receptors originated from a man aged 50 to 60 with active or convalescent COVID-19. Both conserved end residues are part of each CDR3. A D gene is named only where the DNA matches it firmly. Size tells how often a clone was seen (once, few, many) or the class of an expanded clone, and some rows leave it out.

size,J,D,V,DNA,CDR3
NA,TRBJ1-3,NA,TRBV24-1,TGTGCCACCAGTGATACAGGGAACTCTGGAAACACCATATATTTT,CATSDTGNSGNTIYF
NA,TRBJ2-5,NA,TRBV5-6,TGTGCCAGCAGTACTGGACAGCTTCAAGAGACCCAGTACTTC,CASSTGQLQETQYF
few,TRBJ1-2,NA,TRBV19,TGTGCCAGTAGTCTAGACCCGGCAGGGTATGGCTACACCTTC,CASSLDPAGYGYTF
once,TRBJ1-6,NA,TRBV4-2,TGTGCCAGCAGCCAAGACGGAGCGGGGAGTGATTCACCCCTCCACTTT,CASSQDGAGSDSPLHF
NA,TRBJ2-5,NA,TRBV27,TGTGCCAGCAAACTACAGGGTCAAGAGACCCAGTACTTC,CASKLQGQETQYF
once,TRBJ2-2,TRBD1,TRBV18,TGTGCCAGCTCAACTGGACAGGGAGTCACCGGGGAGCTGTTTTTT,CASSTGQGVTGELFF
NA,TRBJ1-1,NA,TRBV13,TGTGCCAGCAGCTCCTCTGGCGGGGTAACTGAAGCTTTCTTT,CASSSSGGVTEAFF
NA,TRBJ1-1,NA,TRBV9,TGTGCCAGCAGCGACCTCGGAGGGAACACTGAAGCTTTCTTT,CASSDLGGNTEAFF
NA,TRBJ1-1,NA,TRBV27,TGTGCCAGCAGTTTATATTCGCTCGCCGGGACAGAAGCTTTCTTT,CASSLYSLAGTEAFF
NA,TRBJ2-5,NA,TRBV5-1,TGCGCCAGCAACGCAATTCCAGGGGCTCGGGGCCAAGAGACCCAGTACTTC,CASNAIPGARGQETQYF
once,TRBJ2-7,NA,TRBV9,TGTGCCAGCAGCGTAGGAGAGGAAACCTACGAGCAGTACTTC,CASSVGEETYEQYF
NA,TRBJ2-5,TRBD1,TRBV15,TGTGCCACCAGCATGGGACAGGGCCCTGAGACCCAGTACTTC,CATSMGQGPETQYF
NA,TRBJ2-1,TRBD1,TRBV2,TGTGCCAGCACATTGGGGGGACAGGGGTACAATGAGCAGTTCTTC,CASTLGGQGYNEQFF
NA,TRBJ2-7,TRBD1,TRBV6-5,TGTGCCAGCGGGGACAGCTACGAGCAGTACTTC,CASGDSYEQYF
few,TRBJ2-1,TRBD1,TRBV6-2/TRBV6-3,TGTGCCAGCAGCCCTAGCGGGACAGGGGGCACGAATGAGCAGTTCTTC,CASSPSGTGGTNEQFF
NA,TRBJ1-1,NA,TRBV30,TGTGCCTGGGTTGGGGCAGGGTGGCTCACTGAAGCTTTCTTT,CAWVGAGWLTEAFF
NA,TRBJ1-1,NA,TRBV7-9,TGTGCCAGCAGCTTATGGTCCCAGGGAAACACTGAAGCTTTCTTT,CASSLWSQGNTEAFF
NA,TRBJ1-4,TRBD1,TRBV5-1,TGCGCCAGCAGCTTCGGACAGGGGGCCGAAAAACTGTTTTTT,CASSFGQGAEKLFF
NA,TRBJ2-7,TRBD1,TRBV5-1,TGCGCCAGCAGCCCCACCGGGACAGGGGACGAGCAGTACTTC,CASSPTGTGDEQYF
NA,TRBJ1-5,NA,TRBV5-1,TGCGCCAGCAGCCCGGGTTTCAATCAGCCCCAGCATTTT,CASSPGFNQPQHF
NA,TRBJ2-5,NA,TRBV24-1,TGTGCCACCAGTTCAGGTTATAAGGGCGGGCCCCAGTACTTC,CATSSGYKGGPQYF
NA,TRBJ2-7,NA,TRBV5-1,TGCGCCAGCAGCTTGGGGAGCCTCCCCACCTACGAGCAGTACTTC,CASSLGSLPTYEQYF
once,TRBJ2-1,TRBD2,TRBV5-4,TGTGCCAGCAGCTTGGCGACTAGCGGCGTCAATGAGCAGTTCTTC,CASSLATSGVNEQFF
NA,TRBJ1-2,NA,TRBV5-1,TGCGCCAGCAGCCCCTCACAGATTCTGGGGCCCACCTATGGCTACACCTTC,CASSPSQILGPTYGYTF
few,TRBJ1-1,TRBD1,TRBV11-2,TGTGCCAGCAGCTCGGGACAGGGAAGGCCAAACACTGAAGCTTTCTTT,CASSSGQGRPNTEAFF
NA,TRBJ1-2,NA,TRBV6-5,TGTGCCAGCACCCAGAGGGGAGGCTCCAACTATGGCTACACCTTC,CASTQRGGSNYGYTF
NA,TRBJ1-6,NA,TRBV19,TGTGCCAGCTCAATAGATCCCACAGGGAATAATTCACCCCTCCACTTT,CASSIDPTGNNSPLHF
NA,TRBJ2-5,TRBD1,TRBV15,TGTGCCACCAGGGACAGGGGTCCGGGGGAGACCCAGTACTTC,CATRDRGPGETQYF
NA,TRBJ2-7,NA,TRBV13,TGTGCCAGCAGCGCCCGAAATCAGGGGTTCCCCTACGAGCAGTACTTC,CASSARNQGFPYEQYF
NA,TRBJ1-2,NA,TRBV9,TGTGCCAGCAGTCGACAGGCTCCTAACTATGGCTACACCTTC,CASSRQAPNYGYTF
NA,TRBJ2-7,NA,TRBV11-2,TGTGCCAGCAGCCTCCGGCAGGGGCCCTCCTACGAGCAGTACTTC,CASSLRQGPSYEQYF
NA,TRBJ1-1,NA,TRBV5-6,TGTGCCAGCAGCTTACGGGGATCTTCTGAAGCTTTCTTT,CASSLRGSSEAFF
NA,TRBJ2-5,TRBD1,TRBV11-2,TGTGCCAGCAGCTCCCTCGGGGTGACAGGGGGCTCAGAGACCCAGTACTTC,CASSSLGVTGGSETQYF
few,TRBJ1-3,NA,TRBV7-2,TGTGCCAGCAGCTTCGGGGACATATCTGGAAACACCATATATTTT,CASSFGDISGNTIYF
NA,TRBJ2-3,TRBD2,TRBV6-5,TGTGCCAGCAGTTACTCTTCTAGCGGGACAGATACGCAGTATTTT,CASSYSSSGTDTQYF
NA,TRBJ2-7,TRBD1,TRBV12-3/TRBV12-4,TGTGCCAGCAGCCGGGGACAGGGGAAGCAGTACTTC,CASSRGQGKQYF
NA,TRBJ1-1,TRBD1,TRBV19,TGTGCCAGTAGTATTGGGACAGGGGGGACTGAAGCTTTCTTT,CASSIGTGGTEAFF
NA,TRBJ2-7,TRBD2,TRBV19,TGTGCCAGTAGTATCACTAGCGGGGGGTACGAGCAGTACTTC,CASSITSGGYEQYF
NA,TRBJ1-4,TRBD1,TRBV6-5,TGTGCCAGCAGTAAACAGGGGGCGGAAAAACTGTTTTTT,CASSKQGAEKLFF
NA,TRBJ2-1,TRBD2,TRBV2,TGTGCCAGCGCCTGGACTAGCGGGGGGGTGGAGCAGTTCTTC,CASAWTSGGVEQFF
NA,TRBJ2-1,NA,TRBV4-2,TGTGCCAGCAGCCAAGATCGGGACATAATTGATGAGCAGTTCTTC,CASSQDRDIIDEQFF
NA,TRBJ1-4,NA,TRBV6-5,TGTGCCAGCAGTCTCACACCCGGGGCTAATGAAAAACTGTTTTTT,CASSLTPGANEKLFF
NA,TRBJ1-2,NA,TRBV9,TGTGCCAGCAAACAAGGGGGAGACGAGGGGTCCTATGGCTACACCTTC,CASKQGGDEGSYGYTF
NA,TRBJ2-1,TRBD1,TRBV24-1,TGTGCCACCAGTGACGCTGGACAGGGGTTATACAATGAGCAGTTCTTC,CATSDAGQGLYNEQFF
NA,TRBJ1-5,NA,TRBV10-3,TGTGCCATCAGTGCCACGGGGGTTGGTAGCAATCAGCCCCAGCATTTT,CAISATGVGSNQPQHF
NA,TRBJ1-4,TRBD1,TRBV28,TGTGCCAGCAGTCCCCCTCACAGGGGTCTGTTTTTT,CASSPPHRGLFF
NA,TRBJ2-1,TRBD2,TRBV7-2,TGTGCCAGCTACACTAGCGGGATAAATGAGCAGTTCTTC,CASYTSGINEQFF